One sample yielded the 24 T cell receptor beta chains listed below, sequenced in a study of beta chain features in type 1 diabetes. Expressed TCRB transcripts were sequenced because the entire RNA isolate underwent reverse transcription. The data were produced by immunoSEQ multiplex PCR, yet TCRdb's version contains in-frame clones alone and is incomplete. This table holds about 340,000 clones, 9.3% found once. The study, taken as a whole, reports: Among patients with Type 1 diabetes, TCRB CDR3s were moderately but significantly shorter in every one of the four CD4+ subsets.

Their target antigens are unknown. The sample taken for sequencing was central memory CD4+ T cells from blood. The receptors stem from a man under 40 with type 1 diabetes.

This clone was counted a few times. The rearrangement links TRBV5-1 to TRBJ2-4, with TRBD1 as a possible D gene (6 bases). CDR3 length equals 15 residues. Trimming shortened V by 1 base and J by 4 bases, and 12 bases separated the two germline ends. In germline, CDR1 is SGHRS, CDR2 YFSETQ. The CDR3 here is CASSLSAGVKNIQYF. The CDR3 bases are TGCGCCAGCAGCTTGTCGGCAGGGGTTAAAAACATTCAGTACTTC.

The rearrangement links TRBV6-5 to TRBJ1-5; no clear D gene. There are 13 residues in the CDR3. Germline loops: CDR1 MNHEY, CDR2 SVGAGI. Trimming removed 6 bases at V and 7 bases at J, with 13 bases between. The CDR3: CASSPLAKQPQHF. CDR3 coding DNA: TGTGCCAGCAGCCCCCTGGCCAAGCAGCCCCAGCATTTT.

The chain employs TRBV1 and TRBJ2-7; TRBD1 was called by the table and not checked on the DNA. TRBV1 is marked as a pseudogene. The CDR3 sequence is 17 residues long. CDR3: CTSSLRTGPGWPYEQYF. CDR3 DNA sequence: TGCACCAGCAGCCTCCGAACAGGGCCCGGATGGCCCTACGAGCAGTACTTC.

CDR3 region: CASSQQGGQPQHF. CDR3 bases: TGTGCCAGCAGCCAACAAGGCGGTCAGCCCCAGCATTTT. This chain uses TRBV14 with TRBJ1-5; D unresolved. Trimming shortened V by 2 bases and J by 6 bases, and 8 bases separated the two germline ends. CDR1 is SGHDN, CDR2 FVKESK, per germline. The CDR3 sequence is 13 residues long.

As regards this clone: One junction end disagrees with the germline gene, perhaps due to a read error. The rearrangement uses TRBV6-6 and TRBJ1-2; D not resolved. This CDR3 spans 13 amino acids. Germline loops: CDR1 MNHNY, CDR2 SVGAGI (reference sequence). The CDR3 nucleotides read TGTGCCATCAGTGAGTCACTGAGCTATGGCTACACCTTC. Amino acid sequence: CAISESLSYGYTF.

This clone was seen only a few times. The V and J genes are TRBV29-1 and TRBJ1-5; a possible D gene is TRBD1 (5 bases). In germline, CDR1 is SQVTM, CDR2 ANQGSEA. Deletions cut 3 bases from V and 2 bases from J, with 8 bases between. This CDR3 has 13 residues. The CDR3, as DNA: TGCAGCGTTGACGTGGGGGGCAATCAGCCCCAGCATTTT. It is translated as CSVDVGGNQPQHF. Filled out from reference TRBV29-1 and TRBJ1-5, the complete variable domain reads SAVISQKPSRDICQRGTSLTIQCQVDSQVTMMFWYRQQPGQSLTLIATANQGSEATYESGFVIDKFPISRPNLTFSTLTVSNMSPEDSSIYLCSVDVGGNQPQHFGDGTRLSIL.

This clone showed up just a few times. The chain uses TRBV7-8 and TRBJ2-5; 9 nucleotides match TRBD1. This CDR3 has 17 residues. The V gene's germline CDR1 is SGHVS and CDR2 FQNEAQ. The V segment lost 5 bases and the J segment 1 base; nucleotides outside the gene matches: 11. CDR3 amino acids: CASSGSGTGSPQETQYF. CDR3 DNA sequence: TGTGCCAGCAGCGGATCCGGGACAGGGAGCCCCCAAGAGACCCAGTACTTC.

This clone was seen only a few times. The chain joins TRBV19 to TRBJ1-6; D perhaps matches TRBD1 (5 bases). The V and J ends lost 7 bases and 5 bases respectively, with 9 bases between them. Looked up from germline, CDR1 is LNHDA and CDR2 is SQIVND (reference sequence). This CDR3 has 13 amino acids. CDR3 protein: CASKVRDNSPLHF. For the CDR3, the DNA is TGTGCCAGTAAGGTCAGGGATAATTCACCCCTCCACTTT. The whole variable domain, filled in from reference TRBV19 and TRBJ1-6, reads DGGITQSPKYLFRKEGQNVTLSCEQNLNHDAMYWYRQDPGQGLRLIYYSQIVNDFQKGDIAEGYSVSREKKESFPLTVTSAQKNPTAFYLCASKVRDNSPLHFGNGTRLTVT.

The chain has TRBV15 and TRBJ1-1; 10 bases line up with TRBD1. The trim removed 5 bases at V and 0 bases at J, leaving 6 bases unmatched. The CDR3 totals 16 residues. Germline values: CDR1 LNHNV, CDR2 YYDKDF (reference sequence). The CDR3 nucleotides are TGTGCCACCAGCTCCGGGGACAGGGGACTGAACACTGAAGCTTTCTTT. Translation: CATSSGDRGLNTEAFF.

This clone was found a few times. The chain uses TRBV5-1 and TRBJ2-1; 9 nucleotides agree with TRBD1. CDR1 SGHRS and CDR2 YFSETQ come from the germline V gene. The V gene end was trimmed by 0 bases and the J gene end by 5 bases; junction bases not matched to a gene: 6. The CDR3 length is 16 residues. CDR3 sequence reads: CASSLEGTGSHNEQFF. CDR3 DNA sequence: TGCGCCAGCAGCTTGGAAGGGACAGGGAGCCACAATGAGCAGTTCTTC.

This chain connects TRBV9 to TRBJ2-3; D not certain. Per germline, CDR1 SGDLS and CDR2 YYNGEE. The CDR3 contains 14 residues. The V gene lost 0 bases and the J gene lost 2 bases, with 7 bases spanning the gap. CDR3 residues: CASSVATATDTQYF. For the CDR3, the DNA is TGTGCCAGCAGCGTAGCCACAGCCACAGATACGCAGTATTTT.

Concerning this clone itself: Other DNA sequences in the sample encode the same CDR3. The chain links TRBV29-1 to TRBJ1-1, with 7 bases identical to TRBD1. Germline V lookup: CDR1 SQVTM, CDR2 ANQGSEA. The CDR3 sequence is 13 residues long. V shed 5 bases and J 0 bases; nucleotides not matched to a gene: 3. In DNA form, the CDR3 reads TGCAGCGTTAGACAGGGAATGAACACTGAAGCTTTCTTT. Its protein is CSVRQGMNTEAFF.

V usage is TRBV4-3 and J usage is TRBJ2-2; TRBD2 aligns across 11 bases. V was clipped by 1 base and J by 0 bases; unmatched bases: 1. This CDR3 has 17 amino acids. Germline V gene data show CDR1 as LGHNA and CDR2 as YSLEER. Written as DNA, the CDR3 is TGCGCCAGCAGCCAAGCTAGCGGGGGGACGAACACCGGGGAGCTGTTTTTT. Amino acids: CASSQASGGTNTGELFF.

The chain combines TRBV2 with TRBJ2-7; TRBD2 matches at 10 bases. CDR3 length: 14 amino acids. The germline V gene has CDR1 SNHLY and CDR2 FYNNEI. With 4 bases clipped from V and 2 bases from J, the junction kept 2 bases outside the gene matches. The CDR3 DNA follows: TGTGCCAGCAGTGGGACTAGCGGAGCCTACGAGCAGTACTTC. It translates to CASSGTSGAYEQYF.

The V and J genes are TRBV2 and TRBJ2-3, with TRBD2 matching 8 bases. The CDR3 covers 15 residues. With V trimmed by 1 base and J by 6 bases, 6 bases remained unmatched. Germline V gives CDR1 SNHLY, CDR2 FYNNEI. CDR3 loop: CASSEGGLVADTQYF. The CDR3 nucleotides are TGTGCCAGCAGTGAAGGGGGACTAGTTGCCGATACGCAGTATTTT.

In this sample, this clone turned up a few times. The CDR3 sequence is CASSRDRASEQYF. CDR3 nucleotides: TGTGCCAGCAGCCGGGACAGGGCCTCCGAGCAGTACTTC. This chain uses TRBV7-2 with TRBJ2-7, with TRBD1 matching over 9 bases. The CDR3 has 13 amino acids. Germline V gives CDR1 SGHTA, CDR2 FQGNSA. Germline trimming cut 5 bases from V and 6 bases from J; bases unmatched to any gene: 5.

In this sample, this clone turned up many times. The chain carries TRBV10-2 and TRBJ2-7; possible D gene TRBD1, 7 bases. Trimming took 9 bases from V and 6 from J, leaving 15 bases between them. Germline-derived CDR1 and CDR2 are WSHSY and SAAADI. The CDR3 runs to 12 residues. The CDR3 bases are TGCGCCAGTGCCCAGGGGGAGGCCGAGCAGTACTTC. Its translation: CASAQGEAEQYF.

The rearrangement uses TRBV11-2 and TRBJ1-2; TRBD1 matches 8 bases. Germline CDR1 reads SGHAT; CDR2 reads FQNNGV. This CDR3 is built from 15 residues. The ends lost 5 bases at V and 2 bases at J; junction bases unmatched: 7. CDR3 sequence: CASSPGTGANYGYTF. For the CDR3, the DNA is TGTGCCAGCAGCCCCGGGACAGGAGCAAACTATGGCTACACCTTC.

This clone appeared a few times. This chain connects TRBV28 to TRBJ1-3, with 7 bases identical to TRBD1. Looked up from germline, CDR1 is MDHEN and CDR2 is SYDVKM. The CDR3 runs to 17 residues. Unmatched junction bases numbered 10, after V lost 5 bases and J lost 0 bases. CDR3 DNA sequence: TGTGCCAGCAGTCCACCCCCACAGGGGCTCTCTGGAAACACCATATATTTT. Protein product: CASSPPPQGLSGNTIYF.

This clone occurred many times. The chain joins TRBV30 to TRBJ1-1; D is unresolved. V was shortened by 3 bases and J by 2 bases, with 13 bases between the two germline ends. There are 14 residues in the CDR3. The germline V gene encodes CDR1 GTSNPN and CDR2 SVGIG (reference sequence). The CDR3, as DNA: TGTGCCTGGAGCCTGGAACCGGTTAACACTGAAGCTTTCTTT. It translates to CAWSLEPVNTEAFF.

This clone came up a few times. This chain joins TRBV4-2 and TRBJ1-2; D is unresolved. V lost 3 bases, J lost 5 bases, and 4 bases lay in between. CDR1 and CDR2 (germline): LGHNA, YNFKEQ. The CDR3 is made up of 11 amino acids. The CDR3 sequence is CASSQGYGYTF. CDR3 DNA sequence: TGTGCCAGCAGCCAGGGTTATGGCTACACCTTC.

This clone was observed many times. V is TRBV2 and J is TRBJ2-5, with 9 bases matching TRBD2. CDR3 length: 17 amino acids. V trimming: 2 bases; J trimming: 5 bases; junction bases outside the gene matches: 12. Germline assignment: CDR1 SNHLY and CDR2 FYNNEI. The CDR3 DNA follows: TGTGCCAGCAGTGAAAGGGGTAGCGGGGGAGGCGGGGAGACCCAGTACTTC. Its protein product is CASSERGSGGGGETQYF. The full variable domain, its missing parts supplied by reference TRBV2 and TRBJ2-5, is EPEVTQTPSHQVTQMGQEVILRCVPISNHLYFYWYRQILGQKVEFLVSFYNNEISEKSEIFDDQFSVERPDGSNFTLKIRSTKLEDSAMYFCASSERGSGGGGETQYFGPGTRLLVL.

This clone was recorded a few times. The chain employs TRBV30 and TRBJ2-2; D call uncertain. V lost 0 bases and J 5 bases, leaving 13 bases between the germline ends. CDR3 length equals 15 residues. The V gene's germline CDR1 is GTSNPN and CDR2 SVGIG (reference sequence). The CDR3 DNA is TGTGCCTGGAGTGTTGTCGGGTCTCGGACCGGGGAGCTGTTTTTT. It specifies CAWSVVGSRTGELFF. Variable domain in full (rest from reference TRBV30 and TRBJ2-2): SQTIHQWPATLVQPVGSPLSLECTVEGTSNPNLYWYRQAAGRGLQLLFYSVGIGQISSEVPQNLSASRPQDRQFILSSKKLLLSDSGFYLCAWSVVGSRTGELFFGEGSRLTVL.

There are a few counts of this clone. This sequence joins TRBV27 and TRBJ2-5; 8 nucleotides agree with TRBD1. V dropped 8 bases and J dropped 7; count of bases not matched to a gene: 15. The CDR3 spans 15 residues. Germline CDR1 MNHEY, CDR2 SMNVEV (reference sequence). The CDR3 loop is CASAPRQGRVVTQYF. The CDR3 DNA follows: TGTGCCAGCGCCCCACGACAGGGGCGGGTTGTGACCCAGTACTTC.